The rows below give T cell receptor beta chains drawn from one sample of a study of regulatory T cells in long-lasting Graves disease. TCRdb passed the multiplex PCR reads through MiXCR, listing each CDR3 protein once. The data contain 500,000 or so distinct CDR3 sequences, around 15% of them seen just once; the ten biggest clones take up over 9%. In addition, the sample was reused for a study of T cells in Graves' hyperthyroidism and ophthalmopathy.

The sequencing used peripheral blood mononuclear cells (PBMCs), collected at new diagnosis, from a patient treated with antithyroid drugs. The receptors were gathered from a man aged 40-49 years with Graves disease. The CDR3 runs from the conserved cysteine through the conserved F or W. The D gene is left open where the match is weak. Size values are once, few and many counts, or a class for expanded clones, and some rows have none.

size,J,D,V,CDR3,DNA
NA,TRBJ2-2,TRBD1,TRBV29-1,CSASLGTGVKTGELFF,TGCAGCGCTTCACTTGGGACAGGAGTTAAAACCGGGGAGCTGTTTTTT
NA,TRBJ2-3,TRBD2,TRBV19,CASSIEGLAGGSTDTQYF,TGTGCCAGTAGTATAGAGGGACTAGCGGGAGGTAGCACAGATACGCAGTATTTT
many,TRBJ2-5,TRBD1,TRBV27,CASSLTGVRTETQYF,TGTGCCAGCAGTTTGACAGGGGTTAGAACGGAGACCCAGTACTTC
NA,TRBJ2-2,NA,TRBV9,CASSVLGKNTGELFF,TGTGCCAGCAGCGTATTAGGGAAGAACACCGGGGAGCTGTTTTTT
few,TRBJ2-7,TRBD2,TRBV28,CASSLYSGGLVGYEQYF,TGTGCCAGCAGTTTGTATAGCGGGGGGCTTGTGGGGTACGAGCAGTACTTC
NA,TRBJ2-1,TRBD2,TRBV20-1,CSARDRVGSGAPNEQFF,TGCAGTGCTAGAGATCGGGTAGGGAGCGGGGCGCCTAATGAGCAGTTCTTC
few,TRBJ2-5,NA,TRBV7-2,CASSTPAPTGPQETQYF,TGTGCCAGCAGCACCCCCGCCCCGACGGGTCCACAAGAGACCCAGTACTTC
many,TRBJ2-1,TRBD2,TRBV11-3,CASSQMGTSGNEQFF,TGTGCCAGCAGCCAGATGGGGACTAGTGGGAATGAGCAGTTCTTC
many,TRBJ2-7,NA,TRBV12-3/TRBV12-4,CASSSLRAEKYEQYF,TGTGCCAGCAGTTCCCTTAGGGCGGAGAAATACGAGCAGTACTTC
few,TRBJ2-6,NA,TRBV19,CASSTFRGRASSGANVLTF,TGTGCCAGTAGTACTTTCCGGGGCAGGGCAAGCTCTGGGGCCAACGTCCTGACTTTC
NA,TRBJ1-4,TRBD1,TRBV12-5,CASAPGTGRVNEKLFF,TGTGCTAGTGCTCCCGGGACAGGGCGTGTTAATGAAAAACTGTTTTTT
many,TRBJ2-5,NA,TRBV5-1,CASSRPGQETQYF,TGCGCCAGCAGCAGGCCAGGACAAGAGACCCAGTACTTC
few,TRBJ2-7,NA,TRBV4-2,CASSQDDLGAEQYF,TGTGCCAGCAGCCAGGACGACCTAGGGGCCGAGCAGTACTTC
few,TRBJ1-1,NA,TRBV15,CATSSLGGANFYTEAFF,TGTGCCACCAGCTCACTGGGGGGCGCAAACTTCTACACTGAAGCTTTCTTT
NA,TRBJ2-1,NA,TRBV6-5,CASSYSPSAEQFF,TGTGCCAGCAGTTACTCCCCCTCGGCTGAGCAGTTCTTC
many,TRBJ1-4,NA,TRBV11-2,CASSLTGATNEKLFF,TGTGCCAGCAGCTTGACAGGTGCAACTAATGAAAAACTGTTTTTT
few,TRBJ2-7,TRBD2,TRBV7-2,CASSLASGGSWHEQYF,TGTGCCAGCAGCCTAGCGTCGGGCGGGAGTTGGCACGAGCAGTACTTC
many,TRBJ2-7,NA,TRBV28,CASSFAGRSSYEQYF,TGTGCCAGCAGTTTTGCGGGCAGGAGCTCCTACGAGCAGTACTTC
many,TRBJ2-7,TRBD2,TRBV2,CASSPGTSGREQYF,TGTGCCAGCAGCCCCGGGACTAGCGGGAGAGAGCAGTACTTC
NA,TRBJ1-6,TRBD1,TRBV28,CASSLGRGLYNSPLHF,TGTGCCAGCAGTTTAGGCAGGGGGCTCTATAATTCACCCCTCCACTTT
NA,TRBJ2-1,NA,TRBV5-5,CASSLRREQFF,TGTGCCAGCAGCTTGAGGCGGGAGCAGTTCTTC
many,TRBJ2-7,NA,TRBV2,CASSEVRDLEQYF,TGTGCCAGCAGTGAAGTCAGGGATCTCGAGCAGTACTTC
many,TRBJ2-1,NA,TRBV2,CASSEGGWNEQFF,TGTGCCAGCAGTGAGGGCGGTTGGAATGAGCAGTTCTTC
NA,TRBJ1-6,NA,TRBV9,CASSVFTGSSPLHF,TGTGCCAGCAGCGTATTTACAGGGAGTTCACCCCTCCACTTT
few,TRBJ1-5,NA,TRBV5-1,CASSFYQPQHF,TGCGCCAGCAGCTTCTATCAGCCCCAGCATTTT
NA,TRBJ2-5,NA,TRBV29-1,CSVVGVSETQYF,TGCAGCGTTGTGGGGGTTTCGGAGACCCAGTACTTC
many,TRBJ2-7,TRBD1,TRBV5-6,CASSRPGQNYEQYF,TGTGCCAGCAGCCGTCCGGGACAGAACTACGAGCAGTACTTC
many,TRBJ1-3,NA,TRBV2,CASAFYGSGNTIYF,TGTGCCAGCGCGTTTTACGGCTCTGGAAACACCATATATTTT
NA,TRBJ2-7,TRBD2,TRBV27,CASSLGRAGVTLGEQYF,TGTGCCAGCAGTTTGGGTCGAGCGGGAGTCACATTGGGCGAGCAGTACTTC
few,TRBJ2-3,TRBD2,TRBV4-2,CASSQDSSGKPPTDTQYF,TGTGCCAGCAGCCAAGATTCCAGCGGGAAACCCCCCACAGATACGCAGTATTTT
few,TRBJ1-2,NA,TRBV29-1,CSAILDRRVNYGYTF,TGCAGCGCAATATTAGACAGGCGCGTTAACTATGGCTACACCTTC
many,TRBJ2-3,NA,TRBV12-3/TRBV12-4,CASRPPHYSGDTQYF,TGTGCCAGCAGGCCCCCCCACTACAGCGGGGATACGCAGTATTTT
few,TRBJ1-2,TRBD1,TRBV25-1,CASSDSRGGTSYGYTF,TGTGCCAGCAGCGACTCTAGAGGGGGCACGAGCTATGGCTACACCTTC
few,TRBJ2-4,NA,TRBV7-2,CASSAYSNVQYF,TGTGCCAGCAGCGCATACAGTAACGTTCAGTACTTC
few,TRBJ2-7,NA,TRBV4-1,CASSQDKTVSYEQYF,TGCGCCAGCAGCCAAGATAAAACAGTATCCTACGAGCAGTACTTC
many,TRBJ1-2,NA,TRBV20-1,CSASRSEPGF,TGCAGTGCTAGTAGGTCCGAACCAGGCTTC
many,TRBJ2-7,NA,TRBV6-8,CASRPRDGSYEQYF,TGTGCCAGCAGACCAAGGGACGGATCCTACGAGCAGTACTTC
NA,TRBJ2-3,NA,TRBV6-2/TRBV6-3,CASRKQGYNQPQYF,TGTGCCAGCAGAAAACAGGGTTACAATCAGCCCCAGTATTTT
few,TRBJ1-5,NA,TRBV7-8,CASSERSTQPQHF,TGTGCCAGCAGCGAGAGGAGTACGCAGCCCCAGCATTTT
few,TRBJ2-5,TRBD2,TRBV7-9,CASTPGGLTETQYF,TGTGCCAGCACCCCGGGGGGGCTAACGGAGACCCAGTACTTC
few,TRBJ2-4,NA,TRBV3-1,CASSRKKRTKNIQYF,TGTGCCAGCAGCCGAAAAAAAAGAACTAAAAACATTCAGTACTTC
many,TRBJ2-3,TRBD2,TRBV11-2,CASSLMRSSGINTQYF,TGTGCCAGCAGCTTGATGAGGTCTAGCGGTATAAATACGCAGTATTTT
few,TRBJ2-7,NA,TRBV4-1,CASSQVAGVNEQYF,TGCGCCAGCAGCCAAGTAGCAGGGGTAAACGAGCAGTACTTC
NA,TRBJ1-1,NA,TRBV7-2,CASSGTGWGLNTEAFF,TGTGCCAGCAGCGGCACGGGGTGGGGCCTTAACACTGAAGCTTTCTTT
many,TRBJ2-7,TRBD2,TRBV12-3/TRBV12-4,CASSRASGRTYEQYF,TGTGCCAGCAGTCGGGCTAGCGGGAGAACCTACGAGCAGTACTTC
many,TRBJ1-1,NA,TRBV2,CASSERALNTEAFF,TGTGCCAGCAGTGAAAGGGCCCTGAACACTGAAGCTTTCTTT
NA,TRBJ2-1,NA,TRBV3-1,CASSLTTDRYNEQFF,TGTGCCAGCAGCCTAACGACGGACAGATACAATGAGCAGTTCTTC
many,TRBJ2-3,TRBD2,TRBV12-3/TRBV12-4,CASSTLAGEEDTQYF,TGTGCCAGCAGTACATTAGCGGGGGAAGAAGATACGCAGTATTTT
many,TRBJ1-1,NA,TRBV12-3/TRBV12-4,CASSSGPQFAAFF,TGTGCCAGCAGTTCCGGGCCACAGTTTGCAGCTTTCTTT
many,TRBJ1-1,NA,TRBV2,CAGGEGNMNTEAFF,TGTGCGGGGGGGGAGGGGAATATGAACACTGAAGCTTTCTTT
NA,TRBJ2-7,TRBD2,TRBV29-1,CSVVLAGVGEQYF,TGCAGCGTGGTACTAGCGGGAGTGGGTGAGCAGTACTTC
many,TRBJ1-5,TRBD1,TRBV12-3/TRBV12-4,CASTQTGVGQPQHF,TGTGCCAGCACACAGACAGGGGTGGGTCAGCCCCAGCATTTT
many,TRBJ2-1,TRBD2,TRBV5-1,CASSLGREGYEQFF,TGCGCCAGCAGCTTGGGGCGGGAGGGGTATGAGCAGTTCTTC
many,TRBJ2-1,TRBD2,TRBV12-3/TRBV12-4,CASSFGLADYNEQFF,TGTGCCAGCAGTTTTGGACTAGCGGATTACAATGAGCAGTTCTTC
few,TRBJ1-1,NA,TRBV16,CASTLPGKNTEAFF,TGTGCCAGCACCCTACCCGGCAAGAACACTGAAGCTTTCTTT
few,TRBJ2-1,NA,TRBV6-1,CASKLDTYNEQFF,TGTGCCAGCAAGCTCGACACCTACAATGAGCAGTTCTTC
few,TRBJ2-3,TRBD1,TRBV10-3,CAISESGQGKDTQYF,TGTGCCATCAGTGAGTCGGGACAGGGGAAGGATACGCAGTATTTT
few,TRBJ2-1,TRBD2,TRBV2,CASSATSGRARDEQFF,TGTGCCAGCAGTGCGACTAGCGGGAGGGCCCGGGATGAGCAGTTCTTC